The 14 T cell receptor beta chains reported below all come from one sample, sequenced in a study of T-cell memory formation after mild COVID-19. TCRdb called the 5' RACE reads again in MiXCR, with one record for every CDR3 protein. This sample has some 110,000 distinct CDR3 sequences; about 18% occur once, and the top ten carry more than 25%. Material for sequencing was PBMCs or a T cell subset sorted from them (not recorded which). The receptor source for this set is an adult woman who had mild COVID-19 (a few samples of this study predate the infection). Cell type and time point are not known.

This clonotype showed up just a few times. The rearrangement links TRBV7-3 to TRBJ1-5; TRBD1 aligns across 7 bases. The CDR3 has 13 amino acids. V gave up 5 bases and J gave up 7 bases; unmatched junction bases: 5. Looked up from germline, CDR1 is SGHTA and CDR2 is FQGTGA. In nucleotides, the CDR3 is TGTGCCAGCAGCCCTCAGGGGGGGCAGCCCCAGCATTTT. Protein sequence: CASSPQGGQPQHF.

CDR3 amino acids: CAWSSGTGANVLTF. CDR3 DNA: TGTGCCTGGAGTTCAGGGACTGGGGCCAACGTCCTGACTTTC. This chain uses TRBV30 with TRBJ2-6; tentative D call: TRBD1 (5 bases). V gave up 2 bases and J gave up 2 bases, with 7 bases separating them. The CDR3 is made up of 14 amino acids. Germline V lookup: CDR1 GTSNPN, CDR2 SVGIG (reference sequence).

The J gene is TRBJ2-1, the V gene TRBV27, with D possibly TRBD2 on 6 matching bases. Trimming stripped 4 bases from V and 0 bases from J, with 10 bases between. Germline V lookup: CDR1 MNHEY, CDR2 SMNVEV (reference sequence). The CDR3 is 15 amino acids. The CDR3 spells CASSWRESSYNEQFF. The CDR3 bases are TGTGCCAGCAGTTGGAGGGAGAGCTCCTACAATGAGCAGTTCTTC.

The V gene is TRBV4-3, the J gene TRBJ1-1; the match to TRBD1 covers 7 bases. J lost 5 bases, V lost 0 bases, and 6 bases had no gene match. CDR3 size: 15 residues. Per the germline V gene, CDR1 is LGHNA and CDR2 is YSLEER. In DNA form, the CDR3 reads TGCGCCAGCAGCCAAGATACAGGGGTTGGGACTGAAGCTTTCTTT. The encoded protein is CASSQDTGVGTEAFF.

The chain is built from TRBV6-5 and TRBJ1-1; D ambiguous. Germline CDR1 and CDR2: MNHEY and SVGAGI. There are 15 residues in the CDR3. V was cut by 8 bases and J by 1 base, with 17 bases left in between. The CDR3 DNA reads as TGTGCCAGCTCGGAAAGGGCGCCTCCGAACACTGAAGCTTTCTTT. This codes for CASSERAPPNTEAFF.

This clonotype is medium-sized within its sample. This chain links TRBV7-2 with TRBJ1-1; D gene ambiguous. Germline CDR1 reads SGHTA; CDR2 reads FQGNSA. V lost 0 bases, J lost 0 bases, and 5 bases lay in between. The CDR3 consists of 14 residues. The CDR3 sequence is CASSLAGLNTEAFF. The CDR3 DNA follows: TGTGCCAGCAGCTTAGCAGGCCTGAACACTGAAGCTTTCTTT.

J is TRBJ2-7 and V is TRBV7-9; the match to TRBD1 covers 9 bases. V dropped 5 bases and J dropped 3; count of bases not matched to a gene: 5. CDR1 and CDR2 (germline): SEHNR, FQNEAQ (reference sequence). The CDR3 contains 14 residues. The CDR3 here is CASSGGQGLYEQYF. The DNA for the CDR3 is TGTGCCAGCAGCGGGGGACAGGGCCTCTACGAGCAGTACTTC.

This clonotype was seen a few times. The V and J genes are TRBV11-2 and TRBJ2-7; no definite D call. The ends were cut back, 1 base at V and 7 bases at J, with 11 bases in the middle. The CDR3 loop spans 13 amino acids. Germline lookup yields CDR1 SGHAT and CDR2 FQNNGV. In DNA form, the CDR3 reads TGTGCCAGCAGCTTAGGAGGTCCGCTGGAGCAGTACTTC. Translating it yields CASSLGGPLEQYF.

This clonotype was seen more than once but under ten times. This chain connects TRBV7-9 to TRBJ1-1, with TRBD1 as a possible D gene (5 bases). V was clipped by 1 base and J by 0 bases, with 9 bases between them. Germline assignment: CDR1 SEHNR and CDR2 FQNEAQ (reference sequence). The CDR3 sequence is 15 residues long. The CDR3, as DNA: TGTGCCAGCAGCTTAGGTGTGGGGCTGAACACTGAAGCTTTCTTT. It specifies CASSLGVGLNTEAFF.

V is TRBV14 and J is TRBJ1-1; D is ambiguous. From germline, CDR1 is SGHDN and CDR2 FVKESK. CDR3 size: 15 residues. With 5 bases removed from V and 0 bases from J, the gap between germline ends came to 13 bases. CDR3 amino acids: CASSTTERVNTEAFF. The CDR3 region has the DNA TGTGCCAGCAGCACAACAGAGCGTGTGAACACTGAAGCTTTCTTT.

V and J are TRBV21-1 and TRBJ2-2; TRBD1 is the table's D call and was not checked against the DNA. TRBV21-1 is listed as a pseudogene. This CDR3 is 15 amino acids long. The CDR3 sequence is CASSNTPWRTGELFF. CDR3 DNA: TGTGCCAGCAGTAACACTCCCTGGAGGACCGGGGAGCTGTTTTTT.

This sequence joins TRBV4-1 and TRBJ1-1; possibly TRBD1 for D (6 bases). Trimming stripped 4 bases from V and 7 bases from J, with 13 bases between. From germline, CDR1 is MGHRA and CDR2 YSYEKL. This CDR3 has 13 residues. CDR3 DNA sequence: TGCGCCAGCAGCCCTTTTACAGGGTATGAAGCTTTCTTT. This sequence encodes CASSPFTGYEAFF.

Regarding this clonotype: Sequence at one end of the junction differs from germline and may be a read error. The chain links TRBV7-7 to TRBJ2-1, with TRBD2 matching over 12 bases. The germline V gene has CDR1 SSHAT and CDR2 FNYEAQ (reference sequence). The CDR3 is 16 amino acids. CDR3 protein: CASSPRTSGTYNEQFF. The DNA for the CDR3 is TGTGCTAGCAGTCCTAGGACTAGCGGGACCTACAATGAGCAGTTCTTC.

The chain joins TRBV12-3 or TRBV12-4 to TRBJ1-2, with D uncertain. The ends were cut back, 1 base at V and 3 bases at J, with 6 bases in the middle. This CDR3 has 13 amino acids. CDR3: CASSLGGHYGYTF. For the CDR3, the DNA is TGTGCCAGCAGTTTAGGGGGTCACTATGGCTACACCTTC.